The 2 T cell receptor beta chains below come from one sample, sequenced in a study of cytomegalovirus exposure and HLA in healthy donors. PCR employed 60 Vbeta and 13 Jbeta primers. Using immunoSEQ multiplex PCR, the repertoire was profiled, and TCRdb retains in-frame clones only, with some absent. The sample yields about 190,000 clones, approximately 80% seen once. The sequenced sample consisted of PBMCs. These receptors were obtained from a woman aged 25 to 39 in good health and CMV-seropositive.

The chain links TRBV15 to TRBJ1-1, with 7 bases identical to TRBD1. CDR3 length equals 16 residues. Germline CDR1 reads LNHNV; CDR2 reads YYDKDF (reference sequence). V lost 3 bases to trimming and J lost 5 bases; unmatched junction nucleotides: 12. CDR3 bases: TGTGCCACCAGCAGGGGCGGGGACAGTCGGTGGACTGAAGCTTTCTTT. Protein sequence: CATSRGGDSRWTEAFF.

This clone turned up a few times. The CDR3: CASSVDWGGPYEQYF. The CDR3 region has the DNA TGTGCCAGCAGCGTAGATTGGGGGGGGCCCTACGAGCAGTACTTC. The chain joins TRBV9 to TRBJ2-7; D is possibly TRBD2 (7 bases). V was pared by 0 bases and J by 2 bases, with 12 bases between. Per the germline V gene, CDR1 is SGDLS and CDR2 is YYNGEE. CDR3 length: 15 residues. Full variable domain (remainder filled in from reference TRBV9 and TRBJ2-7): DSGVTQTPKHLITATGQRVTLRCSPRSGDLSVYWYQQSLDQGLQFLIQYYNGEERAKGNILERFSAQQFPDLHSELNLSSLELGDSALYFCASSVDWGGPYEQYFGPGTRLTVT.